Given below is one TCR beta chain in context. Its matching antigen is unknown. The data were obtained in a study of post-analysis software for immune sequencing data. Study-wide results and limits: Included in a set of a handful of TRBV segments more frequent in patients than controls were TRBV5-6, TRBV5-1 and TRBV20-1.

Looked up from germline, CDR1 is SGHRS and CDR2 is YFSETQ. Trimming cost V 2 bases and J 6 bases, with 17 bases left between them. The CDR3 extends over 15 amino acids. cDNA libraries for TCR beta contained unique molecular identifiers. One entry per CDR3 protein results from TCRdb running MiXCR on the PCR reads. The sample contains about 820,000 distinct CDR3 sequences, roughly 50% of which appear only once. The sample comprised blood. The V and J genes are TRBV5-1 and TRBJ1-1, with TRBD1 as a possible D gene (6 bases). This receptor was taken from a girl between 10 and 17 years old with multiple sclerosis. In DNA, the CDR3 is TGCGCCAGCAGCTTAGGGGGTCCCGTCGGGTCTGAAGCTTTCTTT. Its translation: CASSLGGPVGSEAFF.